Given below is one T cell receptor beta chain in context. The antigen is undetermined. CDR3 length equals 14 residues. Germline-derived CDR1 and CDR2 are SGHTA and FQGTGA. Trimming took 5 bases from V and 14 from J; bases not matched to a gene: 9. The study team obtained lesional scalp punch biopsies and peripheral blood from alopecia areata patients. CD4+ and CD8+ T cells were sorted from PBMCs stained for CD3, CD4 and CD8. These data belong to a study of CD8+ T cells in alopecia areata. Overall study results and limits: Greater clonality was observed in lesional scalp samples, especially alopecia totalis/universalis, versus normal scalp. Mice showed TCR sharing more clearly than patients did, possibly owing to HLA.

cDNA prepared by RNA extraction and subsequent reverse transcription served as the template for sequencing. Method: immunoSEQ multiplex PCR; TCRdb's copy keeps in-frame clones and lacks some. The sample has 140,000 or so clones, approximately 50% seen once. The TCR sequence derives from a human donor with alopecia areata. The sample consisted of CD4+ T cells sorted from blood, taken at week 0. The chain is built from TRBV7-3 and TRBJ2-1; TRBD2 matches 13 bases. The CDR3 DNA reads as TGTGCCAGCAGCACAGGACTAGCGGGAGAGAGGGAGTTCTTC. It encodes CASSTGLAGEREFF.